The count of the clone carrying this T cell receptor beta chain is one. A read error may explain this, as a much larger clone is one base away. This sample is drawn from a study of molecular identifiers for immune sequencing clone quantification. CDR3 size: 13 residues. Germline CDR1 DFQATT, CDR2 SNEGSKA (reference sequence). TCRdb reprocessed the PCR reads via MiXCR and lists one record per CDR3 protein. The sample holds under 100,000 distinct CDR3 sequences, about 23% seen once. The source is a human donor in good health. Some libraries in this study had Jurkat cell RNA spiked in. V usage is TRBV20-1 and J usage is TRBJ1-5, with D perhaps TRBD1 (6 bases). Sequences were obtained from naive CD8+ T cells from blood, with Jurkat cell RNA spiked in. Sample subset: FACS-sorted CD8+CD4-CCR7+CD45RA+ naive T cells. The CDR3 sequence is CSARDTGYQPQRF. In nucleotides, the CDR3 is TGCAGTGCTAGGGACACAGGGTATCAGCCCCAGCGTTTT.